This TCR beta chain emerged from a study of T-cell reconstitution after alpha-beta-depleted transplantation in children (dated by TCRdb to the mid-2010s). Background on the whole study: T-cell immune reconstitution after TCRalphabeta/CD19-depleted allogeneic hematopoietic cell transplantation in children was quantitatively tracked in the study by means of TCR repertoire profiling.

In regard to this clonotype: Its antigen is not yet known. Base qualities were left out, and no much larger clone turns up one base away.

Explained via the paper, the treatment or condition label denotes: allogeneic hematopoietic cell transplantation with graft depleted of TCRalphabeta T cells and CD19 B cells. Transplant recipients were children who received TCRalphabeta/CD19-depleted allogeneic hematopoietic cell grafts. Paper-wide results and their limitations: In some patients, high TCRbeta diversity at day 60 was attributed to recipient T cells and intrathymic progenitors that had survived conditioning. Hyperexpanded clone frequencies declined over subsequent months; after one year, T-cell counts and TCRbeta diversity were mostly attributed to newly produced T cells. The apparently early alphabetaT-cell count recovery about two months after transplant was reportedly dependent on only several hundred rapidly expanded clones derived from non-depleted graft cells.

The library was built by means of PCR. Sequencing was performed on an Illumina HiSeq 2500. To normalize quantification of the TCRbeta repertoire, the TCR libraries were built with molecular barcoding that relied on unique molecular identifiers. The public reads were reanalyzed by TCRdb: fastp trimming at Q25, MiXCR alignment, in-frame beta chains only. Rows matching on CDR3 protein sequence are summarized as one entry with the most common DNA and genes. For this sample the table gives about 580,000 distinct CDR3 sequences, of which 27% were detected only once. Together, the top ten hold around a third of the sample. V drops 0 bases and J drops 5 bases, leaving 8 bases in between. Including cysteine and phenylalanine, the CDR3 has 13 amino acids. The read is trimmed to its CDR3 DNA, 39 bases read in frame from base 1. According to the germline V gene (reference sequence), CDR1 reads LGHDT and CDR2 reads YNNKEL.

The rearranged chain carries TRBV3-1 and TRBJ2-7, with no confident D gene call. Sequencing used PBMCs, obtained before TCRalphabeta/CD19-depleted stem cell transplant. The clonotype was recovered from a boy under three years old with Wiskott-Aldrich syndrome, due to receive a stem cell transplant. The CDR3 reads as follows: CASSQESANEQYF. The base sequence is TGTGCCAGCAGCCAAGAATCTGCAAACGAGCAGTACTTC.